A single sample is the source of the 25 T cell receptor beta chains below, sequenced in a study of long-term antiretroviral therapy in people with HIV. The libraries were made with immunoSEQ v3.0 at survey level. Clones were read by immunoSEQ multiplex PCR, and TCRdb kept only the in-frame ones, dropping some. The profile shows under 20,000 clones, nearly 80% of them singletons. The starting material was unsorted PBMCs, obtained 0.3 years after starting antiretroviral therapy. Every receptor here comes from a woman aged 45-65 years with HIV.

The DNA for the CDR3 is TGTGCCAGCAGGCCGATAGCGGGGGGACACAATGAGCAGTTCTTC. This sequence encodes CASRPIAGGHNEQFF. This sequence joins TRBV7-8 and TRBJ2-1; 10 bases line up with TRBD2. This CDR3 region has 15 residues. Losses at the gene ends were 6 bases for V and 5 bases for J; bases not matched to a gene: 7. Germline V lookup: CDR1 SGHVS, CDR2 FQNEAQ.

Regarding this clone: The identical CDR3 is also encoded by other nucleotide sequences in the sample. The DNA for the CDR3 is TGTGCCAGCTCACCCGACCGGAACACCGGGGAGCTGTTTTTT. Its protein is CASSPDRNTGELFF. The chain carries TRBV18 and TRBJ2-2; D call uncertain. Germline V gives CDR1 KGHSH, CDR2 LQKENI. V lost 3 bases, J lost 1 base, and 6 bases lay in between. This CDR3 is 14 amino acids long.

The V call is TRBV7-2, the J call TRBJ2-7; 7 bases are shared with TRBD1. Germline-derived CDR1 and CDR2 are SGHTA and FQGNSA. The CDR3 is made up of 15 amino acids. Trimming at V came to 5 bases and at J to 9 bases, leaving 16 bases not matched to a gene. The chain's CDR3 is CASSTGEDASERQYF. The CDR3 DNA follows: TGTGCCAGCAGCACAGGGGAAGACGCTTCAGAACGGCAGTACTTC.

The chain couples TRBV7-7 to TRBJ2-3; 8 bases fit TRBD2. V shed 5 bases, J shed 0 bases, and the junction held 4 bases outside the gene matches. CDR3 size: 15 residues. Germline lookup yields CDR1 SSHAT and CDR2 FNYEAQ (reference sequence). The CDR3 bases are TGTGCCAGCAGCCGTAGCGGGGCGAGCACAGATACGCAGTATTTT. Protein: CASSRSGASTDTQYF.

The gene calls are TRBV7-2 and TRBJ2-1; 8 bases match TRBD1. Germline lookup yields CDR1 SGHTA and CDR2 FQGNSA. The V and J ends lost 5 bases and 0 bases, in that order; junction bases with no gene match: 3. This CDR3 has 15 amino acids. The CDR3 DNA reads TGTGCCAGCAGCGAGGACAGGGTCTCCTACAATGAGCAGTTCTTC. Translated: CASSEDRVSYNEQFF.

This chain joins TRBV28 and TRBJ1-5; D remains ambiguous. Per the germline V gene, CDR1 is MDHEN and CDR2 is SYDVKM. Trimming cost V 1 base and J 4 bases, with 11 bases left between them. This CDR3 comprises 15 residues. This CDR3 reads CASSLYSSENQPQHF. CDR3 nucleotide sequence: TGTGCCAGCAGTTTATATTCTTCGGAAAATCAGCCCCAGCATTTT.

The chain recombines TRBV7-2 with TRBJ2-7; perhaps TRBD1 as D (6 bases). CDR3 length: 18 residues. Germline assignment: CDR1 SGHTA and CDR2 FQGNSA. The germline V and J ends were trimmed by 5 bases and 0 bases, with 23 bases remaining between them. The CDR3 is CASSPPPGQYTYSYEQYF. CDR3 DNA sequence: TGTGCCAGCAGCCCCCCACCTGGACAGTACACATACTCCTACGAGCAGTACTTC.

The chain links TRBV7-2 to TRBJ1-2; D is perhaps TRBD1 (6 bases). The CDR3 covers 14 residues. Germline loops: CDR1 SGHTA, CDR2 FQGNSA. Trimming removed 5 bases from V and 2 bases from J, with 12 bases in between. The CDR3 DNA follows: TGTGCCAGCAGCCTAAGTACAGGGAACTATGGCTACACCTTC. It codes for CASSLSTGNYGYTF.

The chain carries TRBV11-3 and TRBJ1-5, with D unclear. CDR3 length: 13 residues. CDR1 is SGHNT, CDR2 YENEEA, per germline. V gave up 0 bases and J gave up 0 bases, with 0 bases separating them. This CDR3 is CASSLDSNQPQHF. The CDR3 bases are TGTGCCAGCAGCTTAGATAGCAATCAGCCCCAGCATTTT. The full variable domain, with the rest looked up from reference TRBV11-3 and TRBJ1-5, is EAGVVQSPRYKIIEKKQPVAFWCNPISGHNTLYWYLQNLGQGPELLIRYENEEAVDDSQLPKDRFSAERLKGVDSTLKIQPAELGDSAVYLCASSLDSNQPQHFGDGTRLSIL.

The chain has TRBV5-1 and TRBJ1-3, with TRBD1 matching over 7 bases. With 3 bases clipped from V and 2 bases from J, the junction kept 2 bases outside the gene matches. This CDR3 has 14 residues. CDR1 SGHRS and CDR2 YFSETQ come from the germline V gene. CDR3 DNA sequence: TGCGCCAGCAGCTGGACAGGAGCTGGAAACACCATATATTTT. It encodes CASSWTGAGNTIYF. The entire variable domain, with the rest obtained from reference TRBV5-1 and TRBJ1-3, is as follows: KAGVTQTPRYLIKTRGQQVTLSCSPISGHRSVSWYQQTPGQGLQFLFEYFSETQRNKGNFPGRFSGRQFSNSRSEMNVSTLELGDSALYLCASSWTGAGNTIYFGEGSWLTVV.

The chain's CDR3 is CASSIVGDSVSGNTIYF. The CDR3 bases are TGTGCCAGTAGTATAGTAGGGGACAGCGTATCTGGAAACACCATATATTTT. The chain carries TRBV19 and TRBJ1-3, with 7 positions matching TRBD1. This CDR3 has 17 amino acids. After removal of 1 base from V and 1 base from J, the junction contained 7 bases not matched to a gene. Germline V gene lookup returns CDR1 LNHDA and CDR2 SQIVND (reference sequence).

CDR3 loop: CASSEIRTTEQYF. The CDR3 DNA follows: TGTGCCAGCAGTGAAATCAGGACTACCGAGCAGTACTTC. The chain is built from TRBV6-1 and TRBJ2-7, with D perhaps matching TRBD2 (6 bases). V was trimmed by 2 bases and J by 6 bases, leaving 11 bases between them. The CDR3 contains 13 residues. Germline V gene lookup returns CDR1 MNHNS and CDR2 SASEGT.

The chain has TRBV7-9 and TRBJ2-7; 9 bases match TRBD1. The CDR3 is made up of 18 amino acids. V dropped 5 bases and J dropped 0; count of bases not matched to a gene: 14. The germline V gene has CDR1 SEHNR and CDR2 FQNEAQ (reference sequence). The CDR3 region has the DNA TGTGCCAGCAGCCCGGGACAGGGTCCGTCGCGGGGCTCCTACGAGCAGTACTTC. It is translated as CASSPGQGPSRGSYEQYF.

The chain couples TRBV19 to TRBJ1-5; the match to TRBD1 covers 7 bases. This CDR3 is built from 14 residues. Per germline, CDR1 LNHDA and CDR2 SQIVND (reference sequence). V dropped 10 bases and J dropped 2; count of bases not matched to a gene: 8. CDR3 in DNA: TGTGCCACCACGACAGGGTCGGGCAATCAGCCCCAGCATTTT. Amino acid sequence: CATTTGSGNQPQHF. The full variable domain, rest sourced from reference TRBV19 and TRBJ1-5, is DGGITQSPKYLFRKEGQNVTLSCEQNLNHDAMYWYRQDPGQGLRLIYYSQIVNDFQKGDIAEGYSVSREKKESFPLTVTSAQKNPTAFYLCATTTGSGNQPQHFGDGTRLSIL.

In DNA, the CDR3 is TGTGCCAGCAGCCGACAGGGGTTGAATCAGCCCCAGCATTTT. It encodes CASSRQGLNQPQHF. The V gene is TRBV28, the J gene TRBJ1-5; 8 bases map to TRBD1. This CDR3 has 14 amino acids. CDR1 is MDHEN, CDR2 SYDVKM, per germline. The V gene end was trimmed by 6 bases and the J gene end by 4 bases; junction bases not matched to a gene: 5.

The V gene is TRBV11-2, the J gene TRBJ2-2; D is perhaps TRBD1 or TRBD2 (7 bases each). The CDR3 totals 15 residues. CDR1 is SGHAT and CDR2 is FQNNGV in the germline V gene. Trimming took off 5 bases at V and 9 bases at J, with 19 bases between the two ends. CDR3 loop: CASSPGGGGRRELFF. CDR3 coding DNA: TGTGCCAGCAGCCCAGGGGGGGGTGGGCGACGGGAGCTGTTTTTT.

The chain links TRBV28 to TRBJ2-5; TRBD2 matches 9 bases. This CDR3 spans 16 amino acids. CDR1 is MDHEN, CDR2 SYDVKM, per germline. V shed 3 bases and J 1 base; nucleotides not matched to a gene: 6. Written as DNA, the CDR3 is TGTGCCAGCAGTTTTATTCCTAGCGGGGCCCAAGAGACCCAGTACTTC. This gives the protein CASSFIPSGAQETQYF.

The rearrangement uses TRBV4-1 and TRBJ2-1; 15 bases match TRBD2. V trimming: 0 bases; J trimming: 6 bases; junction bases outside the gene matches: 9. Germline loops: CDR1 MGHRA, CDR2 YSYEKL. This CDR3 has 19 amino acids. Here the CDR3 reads CASSQEIGTSGGPFNEQFF. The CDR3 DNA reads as TGCGCCAGCAGCCAAGAAATTGGGACTAGCGGGGGGCCTTTCAATGAGCAGTTCTTC.

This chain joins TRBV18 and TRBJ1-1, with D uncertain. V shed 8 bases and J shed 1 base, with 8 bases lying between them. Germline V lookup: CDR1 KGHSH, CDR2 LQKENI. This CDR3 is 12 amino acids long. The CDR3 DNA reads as TGTGCCAGCATCCTCGGGAACACTGAAGCTTTCTTT. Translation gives CASILGNTEAFF.

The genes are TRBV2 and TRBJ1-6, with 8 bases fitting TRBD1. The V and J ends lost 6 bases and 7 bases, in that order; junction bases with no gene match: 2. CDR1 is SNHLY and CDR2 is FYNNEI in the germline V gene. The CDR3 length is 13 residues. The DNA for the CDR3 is TGTGCCAGCAGAGCAGGGGGCAATTCACCCCTCCACTTT. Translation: CASRAGGNSPLHF.

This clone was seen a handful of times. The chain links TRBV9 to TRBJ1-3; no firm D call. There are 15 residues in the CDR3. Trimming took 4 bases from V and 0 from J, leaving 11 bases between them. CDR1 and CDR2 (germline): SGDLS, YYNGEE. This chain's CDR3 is CASSQTSASGNTIYF. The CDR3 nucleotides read TGTGCCAGCAGCCAGACGTCAGCCTCTGGAAACACCATATATTTT.

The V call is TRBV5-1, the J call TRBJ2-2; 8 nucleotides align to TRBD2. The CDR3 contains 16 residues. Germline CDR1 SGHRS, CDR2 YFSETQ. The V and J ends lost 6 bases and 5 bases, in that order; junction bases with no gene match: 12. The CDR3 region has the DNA TGCGCCAGCACCCCCTGGCGGGGGGCGCAAACCGGGGAGCTGTTTTTT. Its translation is CASTPWRGAQTGELFF.

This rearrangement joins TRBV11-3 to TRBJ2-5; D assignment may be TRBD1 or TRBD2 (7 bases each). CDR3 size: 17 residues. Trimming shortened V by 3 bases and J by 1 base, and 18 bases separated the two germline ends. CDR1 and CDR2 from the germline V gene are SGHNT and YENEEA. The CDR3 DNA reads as TGTGCCAGCAGCTTGAACACGGGCAGGGGGGGCCAAGAGACCCAGTACTTC. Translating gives CASSLNTGRGGQETQYF.

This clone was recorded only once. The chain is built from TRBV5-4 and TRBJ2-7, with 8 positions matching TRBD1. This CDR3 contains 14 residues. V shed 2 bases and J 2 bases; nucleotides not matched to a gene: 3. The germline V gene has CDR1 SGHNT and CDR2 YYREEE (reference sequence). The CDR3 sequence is CASSLGQGPYEQYF. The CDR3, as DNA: TGTGCCAGCAGCTTAGGACAGGGCCCCTACGAGCAGTACTTC. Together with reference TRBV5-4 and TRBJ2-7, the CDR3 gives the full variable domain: ETGVTQSPTHLIKTRGQQVTLRCSSQSGHNTVSWYQQALGQGPQFIFQYYREEENGRGNFPPRFSGLQFPNYSSELNVNALELDDSALYLCASSLGQGPYEQYFGPGTRLTVT.

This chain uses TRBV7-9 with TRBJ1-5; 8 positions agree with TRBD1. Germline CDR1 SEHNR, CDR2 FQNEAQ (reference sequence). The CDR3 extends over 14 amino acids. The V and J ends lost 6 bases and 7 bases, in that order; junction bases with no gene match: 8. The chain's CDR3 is CASSPGGAGQPQHF. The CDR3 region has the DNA TGTGCCAGCAGTCCAGGGGGCGCGGGACAGCCCCAGCATTTT.